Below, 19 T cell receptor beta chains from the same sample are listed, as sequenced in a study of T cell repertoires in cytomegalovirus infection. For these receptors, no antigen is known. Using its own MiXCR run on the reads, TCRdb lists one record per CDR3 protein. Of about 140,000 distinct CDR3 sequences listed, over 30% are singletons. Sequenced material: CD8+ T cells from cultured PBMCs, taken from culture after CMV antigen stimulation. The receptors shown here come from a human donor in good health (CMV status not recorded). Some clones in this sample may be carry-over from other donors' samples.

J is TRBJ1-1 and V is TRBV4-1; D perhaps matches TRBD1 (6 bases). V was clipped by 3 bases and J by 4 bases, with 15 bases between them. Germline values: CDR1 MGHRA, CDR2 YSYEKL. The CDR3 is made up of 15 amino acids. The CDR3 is CASSQAPQGPTEAFF. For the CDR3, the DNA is TGCGCCAGCAGCCAGGCCCCCCAGGGGCCCACTGAAGCTTTCTTT.

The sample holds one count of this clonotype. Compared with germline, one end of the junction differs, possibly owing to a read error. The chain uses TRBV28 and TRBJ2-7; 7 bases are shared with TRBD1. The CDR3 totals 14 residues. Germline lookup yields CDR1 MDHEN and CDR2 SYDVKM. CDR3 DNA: TGTGCCCGCAGATATGAACATGACAGGGACGAGCAGTACTTC. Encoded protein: CARRYEHDRDEQYF. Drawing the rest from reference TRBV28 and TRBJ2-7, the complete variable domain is DVKVTQSSRYLVKRTGEKVFLECVQDMDHENMFWYRQDPGLGLRLIYFSYDVKMKEKGDIPEGYSVSREKKERFSLILESASTNQTSMYLCARRYEHDRDEQYFGPGTRLTVT.

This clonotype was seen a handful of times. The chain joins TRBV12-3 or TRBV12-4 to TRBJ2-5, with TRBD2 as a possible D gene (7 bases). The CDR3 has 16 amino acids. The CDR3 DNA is TGTGCTTCGGGTGGCGGGGGCGTCGTTAGGGTAGAGACCCAGTACTTC. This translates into CASGGGGVVRVETQYF.

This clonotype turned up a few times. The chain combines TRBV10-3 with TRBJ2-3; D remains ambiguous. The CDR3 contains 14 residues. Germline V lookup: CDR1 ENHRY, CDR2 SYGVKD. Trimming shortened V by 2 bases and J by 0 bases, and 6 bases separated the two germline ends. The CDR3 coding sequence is TGTGCCATCAGTGAGATAGGGAGCACAGATACGCAGTATTTT. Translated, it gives CAISEIGSTDTQYF.

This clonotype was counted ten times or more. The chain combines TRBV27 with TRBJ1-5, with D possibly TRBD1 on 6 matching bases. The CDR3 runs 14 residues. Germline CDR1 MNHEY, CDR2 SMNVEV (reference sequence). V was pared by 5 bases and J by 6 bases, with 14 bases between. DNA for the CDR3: TGTGCCAGCAGTCCTACAGGGTCCGGTCAGCCCCAGCATTTT. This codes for CASSPTGSGQPQHF.

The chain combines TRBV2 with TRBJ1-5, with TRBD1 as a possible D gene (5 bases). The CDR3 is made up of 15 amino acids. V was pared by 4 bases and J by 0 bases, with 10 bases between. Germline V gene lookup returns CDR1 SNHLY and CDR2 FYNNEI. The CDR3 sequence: CASSVLDSSNQPQHF. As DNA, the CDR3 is TGTGCCAGCAGTGTCTTAGACAGTAGCAATCAGCCCCAGCATTTT.

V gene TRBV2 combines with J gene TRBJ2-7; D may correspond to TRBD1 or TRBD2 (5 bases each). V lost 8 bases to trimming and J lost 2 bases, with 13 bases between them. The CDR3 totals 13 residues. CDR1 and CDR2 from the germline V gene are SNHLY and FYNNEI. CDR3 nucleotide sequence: TGTGCCAGCCTAGGGACGGTTACCTACGAGCAGTACTTC. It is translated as CASLGTVTYEQYF.

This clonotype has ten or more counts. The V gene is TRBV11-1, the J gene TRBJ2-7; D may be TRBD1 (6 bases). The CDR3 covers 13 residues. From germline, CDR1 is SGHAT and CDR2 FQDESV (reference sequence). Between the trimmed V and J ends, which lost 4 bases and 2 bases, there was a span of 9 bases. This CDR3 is CASSYTGTYEQYF. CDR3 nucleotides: TGTGCCAGCAGCTATACAGGGACCTACGAGCAGTACTTC.

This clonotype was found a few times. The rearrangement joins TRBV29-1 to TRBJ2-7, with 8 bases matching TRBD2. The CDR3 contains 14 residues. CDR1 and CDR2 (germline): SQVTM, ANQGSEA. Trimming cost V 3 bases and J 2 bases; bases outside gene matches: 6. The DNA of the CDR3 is TGCAGCGTTGACAGCGGGGGCCCCCCCTACGAGCAGTACTTC. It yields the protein CSVDSGGPPYEQYF.

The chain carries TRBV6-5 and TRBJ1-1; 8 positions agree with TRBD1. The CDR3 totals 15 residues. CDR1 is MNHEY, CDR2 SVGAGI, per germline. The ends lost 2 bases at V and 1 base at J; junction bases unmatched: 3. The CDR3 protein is CASSYLGQGNTEAFF. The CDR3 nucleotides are TGTGCCAGCAGTTACCTCGGACAGGGGAACACTGAAGCTTTCTTT.

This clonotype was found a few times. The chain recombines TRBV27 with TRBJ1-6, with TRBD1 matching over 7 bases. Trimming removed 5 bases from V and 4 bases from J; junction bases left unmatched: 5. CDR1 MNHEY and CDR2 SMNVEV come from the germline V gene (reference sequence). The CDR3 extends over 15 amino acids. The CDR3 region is CASSPGQLYNSPLHF. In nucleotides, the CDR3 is TGTGCCAGCAGTCCGGGACAGCTATATAATTCACCCCTCCACTTT.

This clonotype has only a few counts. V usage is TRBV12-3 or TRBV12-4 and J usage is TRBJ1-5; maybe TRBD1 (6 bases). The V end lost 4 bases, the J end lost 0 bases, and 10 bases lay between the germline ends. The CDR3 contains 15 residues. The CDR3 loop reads CASSSPGDSNQPQHF. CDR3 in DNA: TGTGCCAGCAGTTCTCCAGGGGATAGCAATCAGCCCCAGCATTTT.

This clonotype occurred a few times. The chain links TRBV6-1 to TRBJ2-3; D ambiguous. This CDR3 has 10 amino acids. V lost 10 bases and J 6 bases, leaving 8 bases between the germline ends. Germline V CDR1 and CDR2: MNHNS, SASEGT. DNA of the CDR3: TGTGCCAACCGATGGGATACGCAGTATTTT. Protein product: CANRWDTQYF.

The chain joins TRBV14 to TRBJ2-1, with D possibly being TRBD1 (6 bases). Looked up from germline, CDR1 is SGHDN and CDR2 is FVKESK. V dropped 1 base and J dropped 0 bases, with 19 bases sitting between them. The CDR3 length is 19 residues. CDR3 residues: CASSQGEQGPIFSYNEQFF. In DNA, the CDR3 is TGTGCCAGCAGCCAAGGGGAGCAGGGGCCAATTTTCTCCTACAATGAGCAGTTCTTC.

The chain's CDR3 is CASSLGSAGGGYGYTF. CDR3 nucleotide sequence: TGTGCCAGCAGCTTAGGTTCAGCAGGGGGAGGCTATGGCTACACCTTC. V is TRBV7-8 and J is TRBJ1-2, with 7 nucleotides matching TRBD1. Germline CDR1 is SGHVS and CDR2 is FQNEAQ. This CDR3 is 16 amino acids long. The J segment lost 4 bases and the V segment lost 1 base, leaving 9 bases of the junction unmatched. The variable domain in full, with the rest retrieved from reference TRBV7-8 and TRBJ1-2, is GAGVSQSPRYKVAKRGQDVALRCDPISGHVSLFWYQQALGQGPEFLTYFQNEAQLDKSGLPSDRFFAERPEGSVSTLKIQRTQQEDSAVYLCASSLGSAGGGYGYTFGSGTRLTVV.

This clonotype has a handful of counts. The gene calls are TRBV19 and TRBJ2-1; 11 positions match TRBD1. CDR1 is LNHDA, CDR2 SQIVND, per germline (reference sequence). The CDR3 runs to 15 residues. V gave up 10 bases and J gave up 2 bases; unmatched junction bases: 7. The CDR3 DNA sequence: TGTGCCACCCGGACAGGGGGCCAGACCTACAATGAGCAGTTCTTC. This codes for CATRTGGQTYNEQFF.

DNA of the CDR3: TGTGCCAGCAGCCACACTCCAGACCGGGAGCTGTTTTTT. Its protein product is CASSHTPDRELFF. The chain links TRBV14 to TRBJ2-2, with D unclear. CDR3 size: 13 residues. The germline gives CDR1 SGHDN, CDR2 FVKESK. V lost 3 bases to trimming and J lost 9 bases, with 11 bases between them.

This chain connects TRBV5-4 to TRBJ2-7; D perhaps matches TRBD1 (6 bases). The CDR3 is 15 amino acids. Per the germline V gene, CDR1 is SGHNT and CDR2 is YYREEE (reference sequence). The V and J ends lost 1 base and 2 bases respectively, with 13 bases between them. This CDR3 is CASSLRGGEAYEQYF. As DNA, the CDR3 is TGTGCCAGCAGCTTGAGAGGGGGAGAAGCCTACGAGCAGTACTTC.

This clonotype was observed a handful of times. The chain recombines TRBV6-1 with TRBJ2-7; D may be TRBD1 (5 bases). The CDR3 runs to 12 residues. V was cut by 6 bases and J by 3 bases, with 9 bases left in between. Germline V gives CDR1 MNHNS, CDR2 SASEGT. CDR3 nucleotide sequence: TGTGCCAGCAGGTCTGACAGCTACGAGCAGTACTTC. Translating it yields CASRSDSYEQYF.